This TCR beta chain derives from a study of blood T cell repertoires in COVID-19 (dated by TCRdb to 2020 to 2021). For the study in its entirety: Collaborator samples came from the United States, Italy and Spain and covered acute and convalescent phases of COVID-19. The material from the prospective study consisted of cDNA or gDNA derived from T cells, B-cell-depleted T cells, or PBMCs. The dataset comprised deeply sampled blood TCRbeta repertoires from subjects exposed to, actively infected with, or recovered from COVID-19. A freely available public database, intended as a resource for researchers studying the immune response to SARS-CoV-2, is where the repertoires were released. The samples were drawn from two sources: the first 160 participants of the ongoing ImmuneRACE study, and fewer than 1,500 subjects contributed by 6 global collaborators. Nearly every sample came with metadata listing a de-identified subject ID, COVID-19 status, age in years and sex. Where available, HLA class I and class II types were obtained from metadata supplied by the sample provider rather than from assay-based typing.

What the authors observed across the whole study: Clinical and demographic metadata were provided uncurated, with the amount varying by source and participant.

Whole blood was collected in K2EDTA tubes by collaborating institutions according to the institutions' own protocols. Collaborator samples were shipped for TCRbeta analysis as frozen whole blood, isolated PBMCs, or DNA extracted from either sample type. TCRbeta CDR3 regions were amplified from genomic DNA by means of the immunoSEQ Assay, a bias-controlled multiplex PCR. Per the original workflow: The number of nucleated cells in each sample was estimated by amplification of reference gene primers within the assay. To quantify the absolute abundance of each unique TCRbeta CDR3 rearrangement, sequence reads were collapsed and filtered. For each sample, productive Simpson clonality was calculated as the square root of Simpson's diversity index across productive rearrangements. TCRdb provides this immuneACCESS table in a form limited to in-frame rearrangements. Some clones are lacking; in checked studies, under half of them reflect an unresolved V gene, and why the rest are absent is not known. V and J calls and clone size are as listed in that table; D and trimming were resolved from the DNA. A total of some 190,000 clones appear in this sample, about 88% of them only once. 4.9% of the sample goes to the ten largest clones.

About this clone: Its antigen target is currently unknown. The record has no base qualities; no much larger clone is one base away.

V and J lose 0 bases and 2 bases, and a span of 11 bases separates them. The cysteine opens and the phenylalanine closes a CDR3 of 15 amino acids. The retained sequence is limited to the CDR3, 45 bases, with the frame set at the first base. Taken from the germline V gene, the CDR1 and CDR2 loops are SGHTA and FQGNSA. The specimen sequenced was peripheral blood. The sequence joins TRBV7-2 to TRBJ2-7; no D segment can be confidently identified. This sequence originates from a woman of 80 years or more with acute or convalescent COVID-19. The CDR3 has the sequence CASSLALELAYEQYF. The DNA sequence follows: TGTGCCAGCAGCTTAGCCCTAGAACTCGCCTACGAGCAGTACTTC. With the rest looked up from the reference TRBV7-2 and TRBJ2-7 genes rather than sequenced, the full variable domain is GAGVSQSPSNKVTEKGKDVELRCDPISGHTALYWYRQSLGQGLEFLIYFQGNSAPDKSGLPSDRFSAERTGGSVSTLTIQRTQQEDSAVYLCASSLALELAYEQYFGPGTRLTVT.